These T cell receptor beta chains were read from a single sample in a study of cytomegalovirus exposure and HLA in healthy donors. The repertoire was sequenced with immunoSEQ multiplex PCR; TCRdb's copy has only in-frame clones and lacks some. The sample has some 110,000 clones, over 60% seen once; the top ten hold around 13%. The sample comprised PBMCs. These receptors were taken from a woman aged 40-49 years in good health and CMV-seropositive. The CDR3 runs from the conserved cysteine through the conserved F or W. Fields, in order: CDR3 length, V gene, clone size, J gene, D gene, CDR3 protein, CDR3 DNA. The D gene is left open where the match is weak. Not all rows give a size; the values are once, few, many and, for expanded clones, a class.

14	TRBV11-2	NA	TRBJ2-7	NA	CASSLGERGREQYF	TGTGCCAGCAGCTTAGGGGAGCGAGGACGCGAGCAGTACTTC
16	TRBV28	NA	TRBJ2-5	TRBD1	CASSRGWATGEETQYF	TGTGCCAGCAGTCGAGGGTGGGCGACAGGGGAAGAGACCCAGTACTTC
11	TRBV6-4	once	TRBJ2-7	NA	CASSELFEQYF	TGTGCCAGCAGTGAATTATTCGAGCAGTACTTC
14	TRBV2	NA	TRBJ2-5	NA	CASSEWTTQETQYF	TGTGCCAGCAGTGAATGGACTACTCAAGAGACCCAGTACTTC
17	TRBV28	once	TRBJ1-5	NA	CASSFRSWRGAGQPQHF	TGTGCCAGCAGTTTTAGGTCGTGGCGGGGGGCAGGTCAGCCCCAGCATTTT
16	TRBV5-4	NA	TRBJ2-2	TRBD2	CASSSGLAGGPAELFF	TGTGCCAGCAGCTCTGGACTAGCGGGAGGGCCGGCGGAGCTGTTTTTT
16	TRBV5-6	few	TRBJ1-1	NA	CASSPALRTANTEAFF	TGTGCCAGCAGCCCCGCTCTGAGGACAGCGAACACTGAAGCTTTCTTT
13	TRBV30	few	TRBJ1-2	TRBD1	CAWSRDRPYGYTF	TGTGCCTGGAGTAGGGACAGACCCTATGGCTACACCTTC
14	TRBV6-6	NA	TRBJ1-1	NA	CASSYRGPNTEAFF	TGTGCCAGCAGTTACCGCGGGCCGAACACTGAAGCTTTCTTT
15	TRBV7-8	NA	TRBJ1-4	NA	CASSLTQPRNEKLFF	TGTGCCAGCAGCCTCACTCAACCCAGGAATGAAAAACTGTTTTTT
14	TRBV7-2	NA	TRBJ1-4	NA	CASSPGSPWEKLFF	TGTGCCAGCAGTCCAGGGTCGCCTTGGGAAAAACTGTTTTTT
17	TRBV6-1	NA	TRBJ2-3	TRBD2	CASSEARRLAGADTQYF	TGTGCCAGCAGTGAAGCGAGAAGACTAGCGGGCGCAGATACGCAGTATTTT
16	TRBV6-1	NA	TRBJ1-1	TRBD1	CASSGWDRSMNTEAFF	TGTGCCAGCAGTGGATGGGACAGGAGTATGAACACTGAAGCTTTCTTT
15	TRBV25-1	many	TRBJ1-4	TRBD1	CASSTRQGPNEKLFF	TGTGCCAGCAGTACCCGACAGGGACCTAATGAAAAACTGTTTTTT
15	TRBV6-1	NA	TRBJ2-7	TRBD2	CASSEASGGPKEQYF	TGTGCCAGCAGTGAAGCATCGGGAGGGCCGAAGGAGCAGTACTTC
14	TRBV5-6	NA	TRBJ1-1	NA	CASSLLAENTEAFF	TGTGCCAGCAGCTTGTTGGCTGAGAACACTGAAGCTTTCTTT
15	TRBV5-4	NA	TRBJ2-1	TRBD2	CASSPPGLASDEQFF	TGTGCCAGCAGCCCGCCGGGACTAGCGAGCGATGAGCAGTTCTTC
17	TRBV11-3	NA	TRBJ2-1	TRBD2	CASSFQGTSGRQNEQFF	TGTGCCAGCAGCTTCCAAGGGACTAGCGGGAGGCAAAATGAGCAGTTCTTC
18	TRBV21-1	NA	TRBJ1-5	NA	CAGIPFRDSFYSNQPQHF	TGTGCCGGCATCCCTTTTCGGGACAGCTTCTATAGCAATCAGCCCCAGCATTTT
16	TRBV19	NA	TRBJ2-7	NA	CASSIDHGGTPYEQYF	TGTGCCAGTAGTATAGACCACGGGGGAACCCCCTACGAGCAGTACTTC
13	TRBV11-3	once	TRBJ1-5	NA	CASSLQGNQPQHF	TGTGCCAGCAGCTTACAGGGCAATCAGCCCCAGCATTTT
14	TRBV7-3	NA	TRBJ2-1	TRBD2	CASSLAGGYNEQFF	TGTGCCAGCAGCTTAGCGGGAGGTTACAATGAGCAGTTCTTC
14	TRBV2	NA	TRBJ2-1	TRBD2	CASRGVAGNNEQFF	TGTGCCAGCAGGGGTGTAGCGGGGAACAATGAGCAGTTCTTC
15	TRBV11-2	NA	TRBJ2-1	NA	CASSRRGLYSDEQFF	TGTGCCAGCAGCCGAAGGGGACTGTACTCCGATGAGCAGTTCTTC
18	TRBV7-6	NA	TRBJ1-5	NA	CASSSRVQEERNNQPQHF	TGTGCCAGCAGTTCTAGGGTCCAGGAGGAAAGAAACAATCAGCCCCAGCATTTT